The 14 T cell receptor beta chains presented below share a single source sample, sequenced in a study of blood T cell repertoires in COVID-19. Libraries were prepared by immunoSEQ multiplex PCR; TCRdb keeps only in-frame clonotypes and omits some of them. The data show about 220,000 clones, 87% seen once. The sequencing sample was made of peripheral blood. These receptors were taken from a man aged 40-49 years with active or convalescent COVID-19.

V gene TRBV5-4 combines with J gene TRBJ2-1; 7 bases line up with TRBD2. The germline CDR1 and CDR2 sequences are SGHNT and YYREEE (reference sequence). The CDR3 is 16 residues long. The V segment lost 2 bases and the J segment 2 bases; nucleotides outside the gene matches: 7. For the CDR3, the DNA is TGTGCCAGCAGCTTTAAGCGGGATTTGACCTACAATGAGCAGTTCTTC. It encodes CASSFKRDLTYNEQFF.

This clone came up a few times. V usage is TRBV7-8 and J usage is TRBJ1-1, with a tentative D call TRBD1 (6 bases). The V end lost 2 bases, the J end lost 0 bases, and 22 bases lay between the germline ends. The CDR3 has 19 amino acids. CDR1 and CDR2 (germline): SGHVS, FQNEAQ. As DNA, the CDR3 is TGTGCCAGCAGCTTAACCATTCTACCAGGGGCCTCTTTGAACACTGAAGCTTTCTTT. It is translated as CASSLTILPGASLNTEAFF.

The rearrangement uses TRBV18 and TRBJ1-6, with D perhaps TRBD1 (5 bases). Germline V gene data show CDR1 as KGHSH and CDR2 as LQKENI. The length of the CDR3 is 15 residues. The V gene lost 3 bases and the J gene lost 0 bases, with 6 bases spanning the gap. The CDR3 loop is CASSPDSSYNSPLHF. The CDR3 DNA reads as TGTGCCAGCTCACCCGACAGCTCCTATAATTCACCCCTCCACTTT.

The rearrangement joins TRBV11-3 to TRBJ2-5; TRBD1 agrees at 11 bases. Germline loops: CDR1 SGHNT, CDR2 YENEEA. The CDR3 loop spans 17 amino acids. Trimming cost V 1 base and J 3 bases; bases outside gene matches: 7. This chain's CDR3 is CASSLGRWDRGKETQYF. As DNA, the CDR3 is TGTGCCAGCAGCTTAGGACGATGGGACAGGGGGAAAGAGACCCAGTACTTC.

This clone appeared once. The sample contains more than one DNA sequence encoding this CDR3. The rearrangement links TRBV28 to TRBJ1-5; TRBD1 agrees at 9 bases. From germline, CDR1 is MDHEN and CDR2 SYDVKM. The CDR3 length is 15 residues. V gave up 2 bases and J gave up 5 bases; unmatched junction bases: 4. CDR3 protein: CASSLGGQGDQPQHF. CDR3 DNA: TGTGCCAGCAGTTTAGGGGGACAGGGAGATCAGCCCCAGCATTTT. Supplemented by reference TRBV28 and TRBJ1-5, the full variable domain reads DVKVTQSSRYLVKRTGEKVFLECVQDMDHENMFWYRQDPGLGLRLIYFSYDVKMKEKGDIPEGYSVSREKKERFSLILESASTNQTSMYLCASSLGGQGDQPQHFGDGTRLSIL.

The genes are TRBV27 and TRBJ2-2; D not certain. V was shortened by 3 bases and J by 2 bases, with 7 bases between the two germline ends. The CDR3 covers 14 residues. From germline, CDR1 is MNHEY and CDR2 SMNVEV (reference sequence). The CDR3, as DNA: TGTGCCAGCAGTTTTTCTCTAAACACCGGGGAGCTGTTTTTT. It encodes CASSFSLNTGELFF.

This chain uses TRBV19 with TRBJ2-7; the D gene is possibly TRBD2 (5 bases). This CDR3 has 14 amino acids. V lost 6 bases and J 4 bases, leaving 16 bases between the germline ends. Germline V CDR1 and CDR2: LNHDA, SQIVND (reference sequence). CDR3 nucleotide sequence: TGTGCCAGTAGGGAGAGGGTCTCGTCTTACGAGCAGTACTTC. Translated: CASRERVSSYEQYF.

The chain carries TRBV2 and TRBJ1-4; D possibly corresponds to TRBD1 (6 bases). Looked up from germline, CDR1 is SNHLY and CDR2 is FYNNEI. Trimming pared 10 bases from V and 6 bases from J, leaving 12 bases between. The CDR3 sequence is 12 residues long. CDR3 in amino acids: CAMGRGDEKLFF. As DNA, the CDR3 is TGTGCCATGGGCAGGGGTGATGAAAAACTGTTTTTT.

The chain recombines TRBV5-1 with TRBJ1-2; maybe TRBD1 (6 bases). Germline V gene data show CDR1 as SGHRS and CDR2 as YFSETQ. The V end lost 0 bases, the J end lost 13 bases, and 13 bases lay between the germline ends. The CDR3 contains 12 residues. CDR3 loop: CASSLDLGASTF. The CDR3 DNA follows: TGCGCCAGCAGCTTGGATCTGGGGGCGAGCACCTTC.

The chain employs TRBV2 and TRBJ1-4, with TRBD1 as a possible D gene (5 bases). The CDR3 covers 15 residues. V was shortened by 3 bases and J by 3 bases, with 11 bases between the two germline ends. The germline V gene encodes CDR1 SNHLY and CDR2 FYNNEI. CDR3 amino acids: CASSEITGANEKLFF. The CDR3 DNA sequence: TGTGCCAGCAGTGAGATAACAGGAGCTAATGAAAAACTGTTTTTT.

The chain recombines TRBV7-9 with TRBJ2-2; TRBD1 is a possible D gene (5 bases). Trimming shortened V by 11 bases and J by 0 bases, and 10 bases separated the two germline ends. Germline V gives CDR1 SEHNR, CDR2 FQNEAQ (reference sequence). This CDR3 region has 13 residues. The CDR3 spells CAPRAANTGELFF. The CDR3 nucleotides are TGTGCCCCCAGGGCCGCGAACACCGGGGAGCTGTTTTTT.

This rearrangement joins TRBV19 to TRBJ1-1, with D possibly being TRBD1 (6 bases). Germline lookup yields CDR1 LNHDA and CDR2 SQIVND (reference sequence). The V gene lost 0 bases and the J gene lost 1 base, with 9 bases spanning the gap. The CDR3 consists of 15 residues. The CDR3 coding sequence is TGTGCCAGTAGTATAGATCACAGGGCGAACACTGAAGCTTTCTTT. It is translated as CASSIDHRANTEAFF.

CDR3 residues: CSAFNNEQFF. The CDR3 DNA follows: TGCAGCGCCTTTAACAATGAGCAGTTCTTC. This chain connects TRBV29-1 to TRBJ2-1; D is uncertain. Trimming removed 7 bases at V and 5 bases at J, with 6 bases between. In germline, CDR1 is SQVTM, CDR2 ANQGSEA. CDR3 length equals 10 residues.

The chain joins TRBV19 to TRBJ1-5, with 7 bases lining up with TRBD1. Germline V CDR1 and CDR2: LNHDA, SQIVND (reference sequence). The CDR3 consists of 13 residues. The V gene end was trimmed by 7 bases and the J gene end by 6 bases; junction bases not matched to a gene: 6. CDR3 coding DNA: TGTGCCAGTACGGAAAGGGGGCTTCAGCCCCAGCATTTT. This gives the protein CASTERGLQPQHF.